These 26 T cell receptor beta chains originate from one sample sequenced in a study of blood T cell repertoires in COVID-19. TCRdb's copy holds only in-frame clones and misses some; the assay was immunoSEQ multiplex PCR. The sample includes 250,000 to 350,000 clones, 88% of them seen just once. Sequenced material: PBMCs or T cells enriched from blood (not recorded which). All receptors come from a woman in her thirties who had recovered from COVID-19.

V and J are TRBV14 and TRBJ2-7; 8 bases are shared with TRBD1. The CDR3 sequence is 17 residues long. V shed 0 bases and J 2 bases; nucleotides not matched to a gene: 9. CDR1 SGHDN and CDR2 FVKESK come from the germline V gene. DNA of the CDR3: TGTGCCAGCAGCCAAGAGTTGGGGGGACAGGTAACCTACGAGCAGTACTTC. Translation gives CASSQELGGQVTYEQYF.

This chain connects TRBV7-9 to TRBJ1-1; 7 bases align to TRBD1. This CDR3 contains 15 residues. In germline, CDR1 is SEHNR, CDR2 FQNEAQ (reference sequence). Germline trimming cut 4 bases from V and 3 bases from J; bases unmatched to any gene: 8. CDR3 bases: TGTGCCAGCAGCTCCACGTTGCAGGGGGACACTGAAGCTTTCTTT. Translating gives CASSSTLQGDTEAFF.

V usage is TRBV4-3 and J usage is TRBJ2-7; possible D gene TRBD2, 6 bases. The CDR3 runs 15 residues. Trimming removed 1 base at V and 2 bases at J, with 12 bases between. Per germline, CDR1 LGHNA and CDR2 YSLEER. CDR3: CASSQGVGGTYEQYF. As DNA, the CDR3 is TGCGCCAGCAGCCAAGGTGTGGGCGGGACCTACGAGCAGTACTTC.

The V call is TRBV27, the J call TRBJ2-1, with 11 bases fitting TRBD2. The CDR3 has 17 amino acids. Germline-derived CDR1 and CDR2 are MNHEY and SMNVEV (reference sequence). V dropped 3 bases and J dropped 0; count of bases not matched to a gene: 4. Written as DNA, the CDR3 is TGTGCCAGCAGTTTGGTAGCGGGAGGGATCTCCTACAATGAGCAGTTCTTC. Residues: CASSLVAGGISYNEQFF.

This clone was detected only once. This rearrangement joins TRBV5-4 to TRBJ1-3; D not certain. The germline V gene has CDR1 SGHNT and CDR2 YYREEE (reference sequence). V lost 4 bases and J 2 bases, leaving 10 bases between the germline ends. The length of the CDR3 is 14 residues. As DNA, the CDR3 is TGTGCCAGCAGCCCAGGCCGAGCTGGAAACACCATATATTTT. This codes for CASSPGRAGNTIYF.

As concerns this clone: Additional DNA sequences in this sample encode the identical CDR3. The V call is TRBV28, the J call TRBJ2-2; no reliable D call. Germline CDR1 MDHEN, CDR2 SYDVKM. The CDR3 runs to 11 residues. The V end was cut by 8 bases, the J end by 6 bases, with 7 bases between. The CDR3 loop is CASLRAGELFF. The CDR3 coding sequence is TGTGCCAGCCTGCGCGCCGGGGAGCTGTTTTTT.

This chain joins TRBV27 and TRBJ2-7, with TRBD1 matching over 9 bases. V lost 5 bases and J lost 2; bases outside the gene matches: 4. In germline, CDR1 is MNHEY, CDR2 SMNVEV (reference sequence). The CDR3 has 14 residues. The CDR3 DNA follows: TGTGCCAGCAGTACGGGACAGGGTACCTACGAGCAGTACTTC. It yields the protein CASSTGQGTYEQYF.

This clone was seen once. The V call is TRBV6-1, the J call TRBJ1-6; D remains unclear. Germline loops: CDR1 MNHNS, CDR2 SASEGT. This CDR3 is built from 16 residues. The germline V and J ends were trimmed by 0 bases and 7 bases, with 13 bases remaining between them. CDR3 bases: TGTGCCAGCAGTGAAGCGCCAGTTACCCCGAATTCACCCCTCCACTTT. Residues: CASSEAPVTPNSPLHF.

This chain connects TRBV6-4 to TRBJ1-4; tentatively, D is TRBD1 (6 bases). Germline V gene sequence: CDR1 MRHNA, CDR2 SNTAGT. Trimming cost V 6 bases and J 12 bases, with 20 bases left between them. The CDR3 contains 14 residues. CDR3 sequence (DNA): TGTGCCAGCAGAAACACGGCAGGGGACGACGAACTGTTTTTT. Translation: CASRNTAGDDELFF.

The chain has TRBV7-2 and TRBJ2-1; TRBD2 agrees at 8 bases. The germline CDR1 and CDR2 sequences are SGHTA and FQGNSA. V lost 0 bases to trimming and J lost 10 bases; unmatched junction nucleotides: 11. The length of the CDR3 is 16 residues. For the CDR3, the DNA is TGTGCCAGCAGCTTAGCTGGGACTAGGAGGTCTCTGGAGCAGTTCTTC. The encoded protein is CASSLAGTRRSLEQFF.

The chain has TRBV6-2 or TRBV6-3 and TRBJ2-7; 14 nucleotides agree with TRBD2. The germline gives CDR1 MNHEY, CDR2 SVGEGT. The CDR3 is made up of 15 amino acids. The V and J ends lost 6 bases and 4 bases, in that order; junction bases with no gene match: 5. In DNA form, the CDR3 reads TGTGCCAGCAGCAGACTAGCGGGGGGGCCTTACGAGCAGTACTTC. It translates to CASSRLAGGPYEQYF.

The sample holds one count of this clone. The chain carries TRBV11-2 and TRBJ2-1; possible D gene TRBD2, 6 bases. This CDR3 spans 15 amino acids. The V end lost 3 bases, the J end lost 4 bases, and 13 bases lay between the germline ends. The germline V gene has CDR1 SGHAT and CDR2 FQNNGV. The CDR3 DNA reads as TGTGCCAGCAGCTTGGGTCCCGGAGGGTACAATGAGCAGTTCTTC. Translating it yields CASSLGPGGYNEQFF.

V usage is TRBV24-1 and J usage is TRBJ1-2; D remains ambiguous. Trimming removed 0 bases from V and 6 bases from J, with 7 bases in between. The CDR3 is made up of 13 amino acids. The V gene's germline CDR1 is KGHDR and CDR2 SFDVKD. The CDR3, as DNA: TGTGCCACCAGTGATTTGCGAGCGAATGGCTACACCTTC. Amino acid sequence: CATSDLRANGYTF.

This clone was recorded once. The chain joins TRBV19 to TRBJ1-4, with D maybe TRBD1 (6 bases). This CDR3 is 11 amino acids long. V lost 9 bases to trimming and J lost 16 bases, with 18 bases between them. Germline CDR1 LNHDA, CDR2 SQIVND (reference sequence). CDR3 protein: CASTLHRAPFF. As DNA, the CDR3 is TGTGCCAGCACTCTCCACAGGGCCCCGTTTTTT.

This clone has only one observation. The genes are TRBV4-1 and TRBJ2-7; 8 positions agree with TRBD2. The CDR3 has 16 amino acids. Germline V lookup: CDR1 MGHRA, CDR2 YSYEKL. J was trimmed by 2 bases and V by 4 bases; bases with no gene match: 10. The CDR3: CASSPEASGRTYEQYF. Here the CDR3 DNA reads TGCGCCAGCAGCCCAGAAGCTAGCGGGCGCACCTACGAGCAGTACTTC.

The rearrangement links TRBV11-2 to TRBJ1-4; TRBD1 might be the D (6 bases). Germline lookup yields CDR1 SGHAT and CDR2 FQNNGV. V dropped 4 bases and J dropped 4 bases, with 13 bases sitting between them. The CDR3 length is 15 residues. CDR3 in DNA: TGTGCCAGCAGCTCCAGACGGACAGATAATGAAAAACTGTTTTTT. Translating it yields CASSSRRTDNEKLFF.

CDR3 bases: TGTGCCAGCAGCTTAGTAAAGGAGACTGAAGCTTTCTTT. It yields the protein CASSLVKETEAFF. V usage is TRBV7-2 and J usage is TRBJ1-1; D not certain. The V end was cut by 1 base, the J end by 5 bases, with 8 bases between. Germline CDR1 and CDR2: SGHTA and FQGNSA. The CDR3 runs 13 residues.

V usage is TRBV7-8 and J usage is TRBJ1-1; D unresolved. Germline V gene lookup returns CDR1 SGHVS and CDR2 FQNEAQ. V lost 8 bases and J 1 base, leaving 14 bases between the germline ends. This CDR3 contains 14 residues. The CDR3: CASSRRRQNTEAFF. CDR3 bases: TGTGCCAGCTCAAGACGGCGGCAGAACACTGAAGCTTTCTTT. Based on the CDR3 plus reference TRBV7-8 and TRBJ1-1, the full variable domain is GAGVSQSPRYKVAKRGQDVALRCDPISGHVSLFWYQQALGQGPEFLTYFQNEAQLDKSGLPSDRFFAERPEGSVSTLKIQRTQQEDSAVYLCASSRRRQNTEAFFGQGTRLTVV.

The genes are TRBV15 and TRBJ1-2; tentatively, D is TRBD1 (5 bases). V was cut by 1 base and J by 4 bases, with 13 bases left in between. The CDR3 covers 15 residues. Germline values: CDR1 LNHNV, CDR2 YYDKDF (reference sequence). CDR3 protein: CATSRGGVSAYGYTF. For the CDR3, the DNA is TGTGCCACCAGCAGAGGGGGGGTCTCCGCCTATGGCTACACCTTC.

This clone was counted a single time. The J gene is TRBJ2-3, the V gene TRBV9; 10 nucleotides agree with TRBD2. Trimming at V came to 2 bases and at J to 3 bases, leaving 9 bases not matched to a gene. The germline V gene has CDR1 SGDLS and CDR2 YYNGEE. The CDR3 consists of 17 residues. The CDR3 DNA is TGTGCCAGCAGCGTCGAGCGGGAGGGCCTTCCTACAGATACGCAGTATTTT. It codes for CASSVEREGLPTDTQYF.

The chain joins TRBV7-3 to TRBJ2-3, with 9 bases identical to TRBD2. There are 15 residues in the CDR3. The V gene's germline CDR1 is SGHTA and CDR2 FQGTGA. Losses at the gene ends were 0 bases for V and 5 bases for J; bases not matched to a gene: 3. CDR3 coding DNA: TGTGCCAGCAGCTTAACAGCGGGAGGAATAGATACGCAGTATTTT. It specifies CASSLTAGGIDTQYF.

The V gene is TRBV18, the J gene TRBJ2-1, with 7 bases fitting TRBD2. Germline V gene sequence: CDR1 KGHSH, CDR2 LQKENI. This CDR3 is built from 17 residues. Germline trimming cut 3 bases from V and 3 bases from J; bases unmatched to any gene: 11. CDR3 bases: TGTGCCAGCTCACCTCTCGAGGCTAGCGGTGTCTACAATGAGCAGTTCTTC. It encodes CASSPLEASGVYNEQFF.

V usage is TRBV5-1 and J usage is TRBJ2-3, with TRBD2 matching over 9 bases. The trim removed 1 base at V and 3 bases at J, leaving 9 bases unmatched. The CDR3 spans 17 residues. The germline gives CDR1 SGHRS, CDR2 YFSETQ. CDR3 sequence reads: CASSLYNSGSFTDTQYF. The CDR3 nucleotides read TGCGCCAGCAGCTTGTACAATAGCGGGAGCTTTACAGATACGCAGTATTTT.

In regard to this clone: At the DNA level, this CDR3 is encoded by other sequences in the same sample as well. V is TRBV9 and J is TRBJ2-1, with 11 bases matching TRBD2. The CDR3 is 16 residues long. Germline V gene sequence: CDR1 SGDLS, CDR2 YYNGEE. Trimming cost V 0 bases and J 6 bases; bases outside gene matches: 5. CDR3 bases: TGTGCCAGCAGCGTAGGGCTAGCGGGGGGTCTCAATGAGCAGTTCTTC. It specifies CASSVGLAGGLNEQFF.

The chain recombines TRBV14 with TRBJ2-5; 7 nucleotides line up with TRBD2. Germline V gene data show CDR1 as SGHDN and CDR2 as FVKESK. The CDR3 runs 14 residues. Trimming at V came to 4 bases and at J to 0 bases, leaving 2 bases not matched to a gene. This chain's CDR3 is CASSLRGDQETQYF. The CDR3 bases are TGTGCCAGCAGCCTCCGGGGGGACCAAGAGACCCAGTACTTC.

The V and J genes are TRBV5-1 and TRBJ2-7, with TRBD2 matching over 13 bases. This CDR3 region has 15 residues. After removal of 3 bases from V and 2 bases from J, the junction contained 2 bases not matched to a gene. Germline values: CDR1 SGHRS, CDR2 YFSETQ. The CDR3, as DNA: TGCGCCAGCAGCTCGGGACTAGCGGGGCCCTACGAGCAGTACTTC. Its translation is CASSSGLAGPYEQYF.